This TCR beta chain was captured in a study of T cell responses to AZD1222 COVID-19 vaccine. Notes on this clone: No antigen is known for it.

Profiling relied on immunoSEQ multiplex PCR, and the TCRdb table lists in-frame clones only, not all of them. The top ten clones hold 9.2% of a sample with under 200,000 clones, 90% to 95% of them seen once. This CDR3 comprises 16 residues. The trim removed 5 bases at V and 5 bases at J, leaving 7 bases unmatched. Germline CDR1 is MNHEY and CDR2 is SMNVEV (reference sequence). Overall study results and limits: Spike-spanning, vaccine-associated CD4 TCRs were dominant at 160-218 and 743-854.

The origin of this receptor is an adult in good health. V gene TRBV27 combines with J gene TRBJ2-7, with 15 bases lining up with TRBD2. Material: peripheral blood, obtained on day 0 of AZD1222 vaccination. In DNA, the CDR3 is TGTGCCAGCAGTGGGGGACTAGCGGGAGGTCCTAACGAGCAGTACTTC. Its translation: CASSGGLAGGPNEQYF.